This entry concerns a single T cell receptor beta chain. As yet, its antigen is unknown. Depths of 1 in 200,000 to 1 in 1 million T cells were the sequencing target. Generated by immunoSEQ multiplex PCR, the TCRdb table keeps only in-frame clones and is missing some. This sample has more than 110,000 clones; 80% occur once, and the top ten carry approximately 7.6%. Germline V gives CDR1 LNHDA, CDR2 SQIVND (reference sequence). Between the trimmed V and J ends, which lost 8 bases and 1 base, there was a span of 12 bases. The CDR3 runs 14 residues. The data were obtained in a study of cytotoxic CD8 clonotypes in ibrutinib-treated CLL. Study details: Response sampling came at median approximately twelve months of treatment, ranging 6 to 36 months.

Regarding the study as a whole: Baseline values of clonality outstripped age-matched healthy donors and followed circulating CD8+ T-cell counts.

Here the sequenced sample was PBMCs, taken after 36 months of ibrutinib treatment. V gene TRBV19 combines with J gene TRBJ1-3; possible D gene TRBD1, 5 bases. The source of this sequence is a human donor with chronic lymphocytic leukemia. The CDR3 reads CASGSGGSGNTIYF. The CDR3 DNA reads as TGTGCCAGTGGCTCGGGGGGGTCTGGAAACACCATATATTTT.